The 20 T cell receptor beta chains given below trace back to one sample, sequenced in a study of T cell responses to AZD1222 COVID-19 vaccine. Profiling relied on immunoSEQ multiplex PCR, and the TCRdb table lists in-frame clones only, not all of them. The sample has some 150,000 clones, roughly 90% seen once; the top ten hold roughly 4.3%. The source was peripheral blood, collected 28 days after the second AZD1222 dose. The receptors here all came from an adult who received the AZD1222 COVID-19 vaccine.

V gene TRBV2 combines with J gene TRBJ1-2; D is ambiguous. V lost 7 bases and J lost 7, with 13 bases in between. Germline CDR1 is SNHLY and CDR2 is FYNNEI. The CDR3 has 12 residues. CDR3 bases: TGTGCCAGCAACCGGGAAGGGAGTGGCTACACCTTC. Translated: CASNREGSGYTF.

The CDR3 DNA follows: TGTGCCAGCAGCCAGGGGGCACAGGTTGGCGGGGAGCTGTTTTTT. Amino acid sequence: CASSQGAQVGGELFF. The chain carries TRBV3-1 (or the pseudogene TRBV3-2) and TRBJ2-2; TRBD1 is a possible D gene (6 bases). The V gene's germline CDR1 is LGHDT and CDR2 YNNKEL (reference sequence). The length of the CDR3 is 15 residues. Trimming removed 3 bases from V and 7 bases from J, with 15 bases in between.

The chain recombines TRBV23-1 with TRBJ1-2; 7 bases fit TRBD1. TRBV23-1 is labeled an ORF, and its function is uncertain. V lost 8 bases and J lost 3; bases outside the gene matches: 15. CDR3 size: 16 residues. CDR3 loop: CASPTGLMRVYYGYTF. In DNA form, the CDR3 reads TGCGCCAGCCCGACAGGGTTGATGCGGGTTTACTATGGCTACACCTTC.

The rearrangement joins TRBV4-3 to TRBJ1-2; D gene ambiguous. CDR3 length: 15 residues. Trimming took 4 bases from V and 4 from J, leaving 16 bases between them. Germline V gives CDR1 LGHNA, CDR2 YSLEER. The DNA of the CDR3 is TGCGCCAGCAGCCCCGTACAAATGGAGCTCTATGGCTACACCTTC. It translates to CASSPVQMELYGYTF.

The J gene is TRBJ1-6, the V gene TRBV4-3; tentative D call: TRBD1 (6 bases). The V gene's germline CDR1 is LGHNA and CDR2 YSLEER. Trimming took off 0 bases at V and 0 bases at J, with 18 bases between the two ends. CDR3 length: 20 amino acids. CDR3 nucleotide sequence: TGCGCCAGCAGCCAAGAACAAACGGGGGCCTTTAGCTCCTATAATTCACCCCTCCACTTT. Translating it yields CASSQEQTGAFSSYNSPLHF.

The V and J genes are TRBV19 and TRBJ1-5; D ambiguous. This CDR3 is 13 amino acids long. Trimming shortened V by 5 bases and J by 5 bases, and 10 bases separated the two germline ends. Looked up from germline, CDR1 is LNHDA and CDR2 is SQIVND (reference sequence). CDR3 in amino acids: CASSPETYQPQHF. CDR3 coding DNA: TGTGCCAGTAGTCCCGAGACCTATCAGCCCCAGCATTTT.

The rearrangement links TRBV15 to TRBJ1-1; 7 bases are shared with TRBD1. V trimming: 1 base; J trimming: 5 bases; junction bases outside the gene matches: 4. Germline values: CDR1 LNHNV, CDR2 YYDKDF (reference sequence). The CDR3 contains 14 residues. The CDR3 protein is CATSRGQGGTEAFF. The CDR3 bases are TGTGCCACCAGCAGAGGACAGGGAGGGACTGAAGCTTTCTTT.

The V call is TRBV5-5, the J call TRBJ1-3; D may be TRBD1 (5 bases). The ends were cut back, 4 bases at V and 9 bases at J, with 20 bases in the middle. The CDR3 spans 15 residues. Germline CDR1 reads SGHKS; CDR2 reads YYEKEE (reference sequence). This CDR3 reads CASSLGGVPRTTIYF. The CDR3 nucleotides are TGTGCCAGCAGCCTGGGGGGAGTTCCTAGGACCACCATATATTTT.

The chain combines TRBV5-4 with TRBJ2-7, with 7 bases aligning to TRBD2. Germline V gene data show CDR1 as SGHNT and CDR2 as YYREEE (reference sequence). The V and J ends lost 0 bases and 4 bases, in that order; junction bases with no gene match: 10. The CDR3 has 16 amino acids. CDR3 DNA: TGTGCCAGCAGCTTGGCTGGGGGGGGGATGGATTACGAGCAGTACTTC. It yields the protein CASSLAGGGMDYEQYF.

V is TRBV30 and J is TRBJ1-3; D is unresolved. CDR3 size: 12 residues. Germline V gene lookup returns CDR1 GTSNPN and CDR2 SVGIG (reference sequence). Deletions cut 0 bases from V and 4 bases from J, with 4 bases between. The chain's CDR3 is CAWSVEGNTIYF. The CDR3 DNA sequence: TGTGCCTGGAGTGTAGAGGGAAACACCATATATTTT. Drawing the rest from reference TRBV30 and TRBJ1-3, the complete variable domain is SQTIHQWPATLVQPVGSPLSLECTVEGTSNPNLYWYRQAAGRGLQLLFYSVGIGQISSEVPQNLSASRPQDRQFILSSKKLLLSDSGFYLCAWSVEGNTIYFGEGSWLTVV.

This CDR3 is CASSSQVPYEQYF. Written as DNA, the CDR3 is TGTGCCAGCAGCTCACAAGTCCCCTACGAGCAGTACTTC. The rearrangement joins TRBV11-2 to TRBJ2-7; D gene ambiguous. Trimming pared 4 bases from V and 2 bases from J, leaving 9 bases between. Germline V lookup: CDR1 SGHAT, CDR2 FQNNGV. The CDR3 extends over 13 amino acids.

CDR3 sequence reads: CASSYGARSPLHF. The CDR3 DNA reads as TGTGCCAGCAGTTATGGCGCGCGTTCACCCCTCCACTTT. The rearrangement uses TRBV27 and TRBJ1-6, with unresolved D. Germline V gene lookup returns CDR1 MNHEY and CDR2 SMNVEV (reference sequence). The germline V and J ends were trimmed by 4 bases and 9 bases, with 10 bases remaining between them. This CDR3 has 13 amino acids.

This sequence joins TRBV29-1 and TRBJ2-1; TRBD1 aligns across 11 bases. Germline lookup yields CDR1 SQVTM and CDR2 ANQGSEA. Unmatched junction bases numbered 15, after V lost 4 bases and J lost 4 bases. The CDR3 length is 18 residues. The chain's CDR3 is CSVVRTGGTHTRYNEQFF. The CDR3 coding sequence is TGCAGCGTTGTGCGGACAGGGGGCACACACACTCGATACAATGAGCAGTTCTTC.

The chain employs TRBV7-9 and TRBJ1-2; tentative D call: TRBD1 (6 bases). Germline lookup yields CDR1 SEHNR and CDR2 FQNEAQ (reference sequence). V dropped 5 bases and J dropped 6 bases, with 10 bases sitting between them. The CDR3 sequence is 12 residues long. In nucleotides, the CDR3 is TGTGCCAGCAGCCCCAGGGGCCATGGCTACACCTTC. As protein: CASSPRGHGYTF.

V usage is TRBV2 and J usage is TRBJ1-2; D remains unclear. This CDR3 comprises 11 residues. V was cut by 4 bases and J by 8 bases, with 8 bases left in between. Germline CDR1 and CDR2: SNHLY and FYNNEI. In nucleotides, the CDR3 is TGTGCCAGCAGTGGTCGAGTCGGCTACACCTTC. Encoded protein: CASSGRVGYTF.

V and J are TRBV7-2 and TRBJ1-5, with D perhaps matching TRBD1 (5 bases). This CDR3 region has 14 residues. The V end lost 3 bases, the J end lost 1 base, and 7 bases lay between the germline ends. Germline loops: CDR1 SGHTA, CDR2 FQGNSA. This CDR3 is CASSFDSSNQPQHF. In nucleotides, the CDR3 is TGTGCCAGCAGCTTCGACAGCAGCAATCAGCCCCAGCATTTT.

V usage is TRBV18 and J usage is TRBJ2-2; tentatively, D is TRBD1 (6 bases). Trimming left V 4 bases short and J 5 bases short, with 11 bases between. The CDR3 runs to 14 residues. Germline V CDR1 and CDR2: KGHSH, LQKENI. This CDR3 is CASSLTGVTGELFF. The CDR3 nucleotides are TGTGCCAGCTCACTGACAGGTGTAACCGGGGAGCTGTTTTTT.

This clone has just a few counts. J is TRBJ1-1 and V is TRBV27, with a possible D match to TRBD1 (5 bases). The CDR3 consists of 14 residues. V lost 6 bases to trimming and J lost 2 bases, with 13 bases between them. Per germline, CDR1 MNHEY and CDR2 SMNVEV (reference sequence). CDR3 region: CASSLRDSNTEAFF. DNA of the CDR3: TGTGCCAGCAGCCTCCGGGACTCCAACACTGAAGCTTTCTTT.

The rearrangement joins TRBV19 to TRBJ1-1, with D perhaps matching TRBD1 (6 bases). V was shortened by 6 bases and J by 8 bases, with 16 bases between the two germline ends. This CDR3 is built from 13 residues. Germline V gene data show CDR1 as LNHDA and CDR2 as SQIVND (reference sequence). For the CDR3, the DNA is TGTGCCAGTAGCCCAGGGACGACAGGAGAAGCTTTCTTT. Translation: CASSPGTTGEAFF.

The chain has TRBV9 and TRBJ2-2; D perhaps matches TRBD1 (5 bases). CDR3 length: 14 amino acids. Germline CDR1 reads SGDLS; CDR2 reads YYNGEE. Trimming pared 4 bases from V and 8 bases from J, leaving 15 bases between. The CDR3 bases are TGTGCCAGCAGCCCTAGGGGTCTGAGGGGGGAGCTGTTTTTT. Residues: CASSPRGLRGELFF.